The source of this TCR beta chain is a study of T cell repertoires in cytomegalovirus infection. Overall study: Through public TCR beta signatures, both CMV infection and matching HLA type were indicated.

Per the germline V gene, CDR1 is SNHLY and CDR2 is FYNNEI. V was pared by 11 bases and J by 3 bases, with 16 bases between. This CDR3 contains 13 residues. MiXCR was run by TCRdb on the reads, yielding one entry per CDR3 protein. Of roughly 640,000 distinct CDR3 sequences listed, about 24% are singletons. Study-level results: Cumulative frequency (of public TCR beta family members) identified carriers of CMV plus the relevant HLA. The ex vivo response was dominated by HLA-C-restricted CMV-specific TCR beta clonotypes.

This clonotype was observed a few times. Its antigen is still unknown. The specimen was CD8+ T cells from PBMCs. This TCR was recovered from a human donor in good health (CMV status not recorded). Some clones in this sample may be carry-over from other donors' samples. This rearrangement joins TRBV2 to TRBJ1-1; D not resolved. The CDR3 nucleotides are TGTGCCGGCCAACAGTATCCGGACACTGAAGCTTTCTTT. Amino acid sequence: CAGQQYPDTEAFF.